This is a list of T cell receptor beta chains from one sample in a study of molecular identifiers for immune sequencing clone quantification. Via MiXCR, TCRdb re-called the PCR reads, giving one row per CDR3 protein. Of fewer than 350,000 distinct CDR3 sequences listed, about 22% are singletons. The sequenced material came from naive CD8+ T cells from blood, with Jurkat cell RNA spiked in. The receptor source for this set is a human donor in good health. Some libraries in this study had Jurkat cell RNA spiked in. Both conserved end residues are part of each CDR3. The D gene is left open where the match is weak. A clone size is listed for some rows: how often the clone was seen (once, few, many), or a class if it is expanded.

j_call | v_call | clone_size | d_call | cdr3_aa | cdr3_nt
TRBJ2-5 | TRBV7-9 | many | - | CASSLAGSQTGETQYF | TGTGCCAGCAGCTTAGCGGGGAGCCAGACGGGGGAGACCCAGTACTTC
TRBJ2-2 | TRBV7-9 | many | - | CASSLAYGAGNTGELFF | TGTGCCAGCAGCTTAGCCTATGGGGCAGGGAACACCGGGGAGCTGTTTTTT
TRBJ2-6 | TRBV12-3/TRBV12-4 | many | - | CASSLKVPGANVLTF | TGTGCCAGCAGTTTAAAAGTCCCCGGGGCCAACGTCCTGACTTTC
TRBJ2-7 | TRBV6-5 | many | - | CASTTYSGVTYEQYF | TGTGCCAGCACCACCTACTCGGGGGTGACCTACGAGCAGTACTTC
TRBJ2-1 | TRBV7-6 | - | TRBD2 | CAGSSSGRAMGEQFF | TGTGCCGGCAGCTCTAGCGGGAGGGCCATGGGAGAGCAGTTCTTC
TRBJ2-3 | TRBV14 | many | - | CASSQVPSFTDTQYF | TGTGCCAGCAGCCAAGTTCCGAGTTTCACAGATACGCAGTATTTT
TRBJ2-7 | TRBV2 | many | TRBD2 | CASRANSGDSSYEQYF | TGTGCCAGCAGGGCCAATAGCGGGGATAGCTCCTACGAGCAGTACTTC
TRBJ1-4 | TRBV20-1 | many | - | CSATVLGYGEKLFF | TGCAGTGCCACCGTTTTAGGCTACGGTGAAAAACTGTTTTTT
TRBJ2-3 | TRBV5-5 | many | TRBD2 | CASSGQFHTTSGGASDTQYF | TGTGCCAGCAGCGGCCAGTTCCACACTACTAGCGGGGGGGCCTCAGATACGCAGTATTTT
TRBJ2-2 | TRBV12-3/TRBV12-4 | - | TRBD2 | CASSSLTSRELFF | TGTGCCAGCAGTTCCCTGACTAGCCGGGAGCTGTTTTTT
TRBJ1-1 | TRBV4-3 | few | TRBD1 | CASSQSPGTGDTEAFF | TGCGCCAGCAGCCAATCCCCTGGTACAGGGGACACTGAAGCTTTCTTT
TRBJ2-2 | TRBV29-1 | - | - | CSALDWGGTGELFF | TGCAGCGCCCTAGACTGGGGCGGTACCGGGGAGCTGTTTTTT
TRBJ1-5 | TRBV7-9 | many | - | CASSLDFQAQPQHF | TGTGCCAGCAGCTTAGATTTCCAGGCCCAGCCCCAGCATTTT
TRBJ1-4 | TRBV7-9 | many | TRBD1 | CASSPGTATGEKLFF | TGTGCCAGCAGCCCAGGGACAGCCACCGGGGAAAAACTGTTTTTT
TRBJ2-3 | TRBV27 | many | - | CASSVTTASTDTQYF | TGTGCCAGCAGCGTCACTACCGCTAGCACAGATACGCAGTATTTT
TRBJ2-1 | TRBV7-7 | many | - | CASSLNRNNEQFF | TGTGCTAGCAGCTTAAACAGAAACAATGAGCAGTTCTTC
TRBJ2-2 | TRBV7-9 | many | - | CASSPNSWTEMNTGELFF | TGTGCCAGCAGCCCCAACTCTTGGACCGAAATGAACACCGGGGAGCTGTTTTTT
TRBJ1-1 | TRBV4-3 | many | - | CASSQDQSGIQAFF | TGCGCCAGCAGCCAAGATCAATCCGGAATTCAAGCTTTCTTT
TRBJ1-6 | TRBV28 | many | TRBD1 | CASRYTGTGVRPLHF | TGTGCCAGCAGATACACCGGGACAGGGGTACGACCCCTCCACTTT
TRBJ2-3 | TRBV6-5 | few | - | CASSFSRSDPDTQYF | TGTGCCAGCTCATTTTCCCGTTCCGACCCAGATACGCAGTATTTT
TRBJ1-5 | TRBV7-9 | many | - | CASSPEGGSNQPQHF | TGTGCCAGCAGCCCAGAAGGTGGTAGCAATCAGCCCCAGCATTTT
TRBJ1-1 | TRBV11-3 | few | - | CASSPSRTELNTEAFF | TGTGCCAGCAGCCCCTCCCGGACAGAGTTGAACACTGAAGCTTTCTTT
TRBJ2-7 | TRBV20-1 | - | - | CSGRTVEPSYEQYF | TGCAGTGGTAGGACGGTGGAGCCCTCCTACGAGCAGTACTTC
TRBJ1-2 | TRBV27 | - | - | CASGTLRGLGGPNYGYTF | TGTGCCAGCGGAACTCTGAGGGGCCTAGGTGGACCTAACTATGGCTACACCTTC
TRBJ2-2 | TRBV11-2 | many | - | CASSIPLQGPGELFF | TGTGCCAGCAGCATACCGCTGCAGGGACCCGGGGAGCTGTTTTTT
TRBJ1-2 | TRBV29-1 | - | - | CSASDGPGYGYTF | TGCAGCGCTTCCGATGGACCTGGCTATGGCTACACCTTC
TRBJ2-5 | TRBV7-9 | many | TRBD1 | CASSLTTGKETQYF | TGTGCCAGCAGCCTAACGACAGGGAAAGAGACCCAGTACTTC
TRBJ1-5 | TRBV12-3/TRBV12-4 | many | - | CASSLGMGAENQPQHF | TGTGCCAGCAGTTTAGGAATGGGGGCAGAAAATCAGCCCCAGCATTTT
TRBJ1-5 | TRBV20-1 | few | TRBD1 | CSARDLDRVGQPQHF | TGCAGTGCTAGAGACCTCGACAGGGTTGGGCAGCCCCAGCATTTT
TRBJ2-4 | TRBV4-3 | many | TRBD1 | CASSQRTGGPVAKNIQYF | TGCGCCAGCAGCCAACGGACAGGGGGCCCGGTAGCCAAAAACATTCAGTACTTC
TRBJ2-1 | TRBV29-1 | many | TRBD1 | CSVESTGGRSGEQFF | TGCAGCGTTGAGTCGACAGGGGGACGCAGTGGTGAGCAGTTCTTC
TRBJ1-5 | TRBV6-6 | few | - | CASSLSTGSNQPQHF | TGTGCCAGCTCCCTCTCAACGGGCAGCAATCAGCCCCAGCATTTT
TRBJ2-7 | TRBV5-1 | many | TRBD1 | CASSPEPGQETYEQYF | TGCGCCAGCAGCCCGGAACCGGGACAGGAGACCTACGAGCAGTACTTC
TRBJ2-7 | TRBV7-9 | many | TRBD1 | CASSPPRTGPSYEQYF | TGTGCCAGCAGCCCCCCACGGACAGGGCCCTCCTACGAGCAGTACTTC
TRBJ2-3 | TRBV4-1 | many | TRBD2 | CASSPRASGTDTQYF | TGCGCCAGCAGCCCCCGGGCTAGCGGAACAGATACGCAGTATTTT
TRBJ2-7 | TRBV4-1 | many | - | CASSQDRGPRRPYEQYF | TGCGCCAGCAGCCAAGACCGAGGGCCCAGACGCCCCTACGAGCAGTACTTC
TRBJ1-1 | TRBV29-1 | many | - | CSVVGAGEAFF | TGCAGCGTTGTGGGCGCAGGTGAAGCTTTCTTT
TRBJ2-7 | TRBV2 | - | - | CASSIRTASYEQYF | TGTGCCAGCAGTATAAGGACAGCCTCCTACGAGCAGTACTTC
TRBJ1-4 | TRBV10-3 | few | TRBD1 | CAISDYATGPEKLFF | TGTGCCATCAGTGATTACGCGACAGGGCCTGAAAAACTGTTTTTT
TRBJ2-1 | TRBV11-3 | many | - | CASSGEGNLYNEQFF | TGTGCCAGCAGCGGAGAGGGAAACCTCTACAATGAGCAGTTCTTC